This TCR beta chain was identified during a study of spatial heterogeneity in lung cancer. Study-wide context: Beta-chain sequences were consistently detected more often than alpha-chain sequences. Each distinct TCR and UMI combination averaged more than ten appearances in raw reads.

Time point defined: sample taken at primary tumor resection. The sequenced material consisted of unsorted whole RNA from tumor, nontumor lung or frozen PBMC. This CDR3 is 15 amino acids long. The germline V gene has CDR1 MDHEN and CDR2 SYDVKM. Trimming cost V 2 bases and J 0 bases, with 8 bases left between them. This clonotype was observed at least ten times. Using its own MiXCR run on the 5' RACE reads, TCRdb lists one record per CDR3 protein. The data hold about 23,000 distinct CDR3 sequences, with 4% to 6% observed a single time. The material was PBMCs, obtained at surgery. This chain links TRBV28 with TRBJ1-3, with unresolved D. The clonotype comes from a male donor with early-stage non-small cell lung cancer. CDR3 in DNA: TGTGCCAGCAGTTTAAGGTATTTCTCTGGAAACACCATATATTTT. It encodes CASSLRYFSGNTIYF.